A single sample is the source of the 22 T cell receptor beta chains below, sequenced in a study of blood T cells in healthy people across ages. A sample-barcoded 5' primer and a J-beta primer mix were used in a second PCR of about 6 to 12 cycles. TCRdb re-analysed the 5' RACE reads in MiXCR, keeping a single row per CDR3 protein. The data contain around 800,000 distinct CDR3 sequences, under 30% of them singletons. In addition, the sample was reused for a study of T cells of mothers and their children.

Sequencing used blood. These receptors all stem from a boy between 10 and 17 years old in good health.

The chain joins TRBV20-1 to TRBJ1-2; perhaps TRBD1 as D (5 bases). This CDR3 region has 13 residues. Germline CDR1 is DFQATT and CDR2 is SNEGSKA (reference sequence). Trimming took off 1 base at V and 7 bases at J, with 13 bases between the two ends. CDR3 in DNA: TGCAGTGCTAGAGTACCAGGGTCTCTTGGCTACACCTTC. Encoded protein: CSARVPGSLGYTF.

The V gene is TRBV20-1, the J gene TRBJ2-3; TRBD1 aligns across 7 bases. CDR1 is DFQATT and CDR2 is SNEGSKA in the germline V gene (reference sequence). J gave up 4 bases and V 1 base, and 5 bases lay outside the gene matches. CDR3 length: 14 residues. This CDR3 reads CSARVGQVADTQYF. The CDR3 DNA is TGCAGTGCTAGAGTTGGACAGGTGGCAGATACGCAGTATTTT.

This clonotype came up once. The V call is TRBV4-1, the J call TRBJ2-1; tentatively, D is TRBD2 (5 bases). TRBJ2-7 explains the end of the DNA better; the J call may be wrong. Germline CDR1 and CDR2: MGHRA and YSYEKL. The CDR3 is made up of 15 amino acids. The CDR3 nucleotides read TGCGCCAGCAGCCAAGTCCTAGACGGGACCTACGAGCAGTACTTC. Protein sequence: CASSQVLDGTYEQYF.

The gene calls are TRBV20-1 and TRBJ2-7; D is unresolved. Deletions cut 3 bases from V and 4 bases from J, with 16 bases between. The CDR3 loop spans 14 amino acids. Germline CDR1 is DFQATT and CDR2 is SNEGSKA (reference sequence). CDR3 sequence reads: CSARGPASLYEQYF. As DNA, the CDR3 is TGCAGTGCTAGGGGTCCAGCGAGCCTGTACGAGCAGTACTTC.

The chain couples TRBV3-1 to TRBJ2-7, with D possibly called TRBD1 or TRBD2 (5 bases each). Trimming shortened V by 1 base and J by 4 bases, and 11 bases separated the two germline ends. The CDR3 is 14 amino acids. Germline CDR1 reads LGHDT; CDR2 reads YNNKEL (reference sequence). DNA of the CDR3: TGTGCCAGCAGCCAAGCAGGGAGTTTTTACGAGCAGTACTTC. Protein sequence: CASSQAGSFYEQYF.

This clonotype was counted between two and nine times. The CDR3 coding sequence is TGTGCCAGCAGGTGGGGGCTTACCTATGGCTACACCTTC. Amino acid sequence: CASRWGLTYGYTF. This rearrangement joins TRBV6-1 to TRBJ1-2, with D perhaps TRBD1 (6 bases). The germline V and J ends were trimmed by 6 bases and 4 bases, with 12 bases remaining between them. This CDR3 is built from 13 residues. CDR1 and CDR2 (germline): MNHNS, SASEGT.

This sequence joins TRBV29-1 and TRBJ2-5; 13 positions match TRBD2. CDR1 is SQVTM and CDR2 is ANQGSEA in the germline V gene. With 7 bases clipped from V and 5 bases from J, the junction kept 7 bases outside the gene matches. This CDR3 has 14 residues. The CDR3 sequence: CSGGTSGVQETQYF. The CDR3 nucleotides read TGCAGCGGAGGGACTAGCGGGGTCCAGGAGACCCAGTACTTC.

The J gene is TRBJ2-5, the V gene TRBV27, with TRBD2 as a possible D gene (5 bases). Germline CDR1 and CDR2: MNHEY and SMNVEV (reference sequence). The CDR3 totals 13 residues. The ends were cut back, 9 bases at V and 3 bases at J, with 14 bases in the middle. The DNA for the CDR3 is TGTGCCAGTGGACTCAGCGGCAAAGAGACCCAGTACTTC. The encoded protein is CASGLSGKETQYF.

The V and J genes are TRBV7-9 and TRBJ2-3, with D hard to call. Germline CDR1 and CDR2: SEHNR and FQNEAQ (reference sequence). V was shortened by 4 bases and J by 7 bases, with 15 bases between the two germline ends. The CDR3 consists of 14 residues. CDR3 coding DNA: TGTGCCAGCAGCTCCCCCCCCTCACCGAATACGCAGTATTTT. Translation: CASSSPPSPNTQYF.

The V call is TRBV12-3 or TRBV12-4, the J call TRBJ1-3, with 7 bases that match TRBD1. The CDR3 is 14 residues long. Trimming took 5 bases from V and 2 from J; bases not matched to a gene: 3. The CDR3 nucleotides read TGTGCCAGCAGTCTCGACAGGGCTGGAAACACCATATATTTT. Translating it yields CASSLDRAGNTIYF.

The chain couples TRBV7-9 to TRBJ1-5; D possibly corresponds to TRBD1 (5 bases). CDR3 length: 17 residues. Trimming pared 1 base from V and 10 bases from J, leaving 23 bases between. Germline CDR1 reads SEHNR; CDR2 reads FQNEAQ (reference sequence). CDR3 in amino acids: CASSLGRTLHYPVPQHF. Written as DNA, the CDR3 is TGTGCCAGCAGCTTAGGGCGGACACTCCATTACCCAGTTCCCCAGCATTTT.

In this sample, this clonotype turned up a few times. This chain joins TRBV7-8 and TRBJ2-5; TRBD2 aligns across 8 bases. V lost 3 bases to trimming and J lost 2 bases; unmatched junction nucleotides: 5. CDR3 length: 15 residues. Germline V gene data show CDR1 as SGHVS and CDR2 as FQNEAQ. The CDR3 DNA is TGTGCCAGCAGCTTCCTCGGGACTAGACAAGAGACCCAGTACTTC. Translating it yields CASSFLGTRQETQYF.

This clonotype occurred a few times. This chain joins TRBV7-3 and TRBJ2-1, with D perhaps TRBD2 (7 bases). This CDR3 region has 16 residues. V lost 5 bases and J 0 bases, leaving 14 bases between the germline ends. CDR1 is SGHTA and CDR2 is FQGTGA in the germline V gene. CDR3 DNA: TGTGCCAGCAGCCCTACCGCGGGGGCCTCCTACAATGAGCAGTTCTTC. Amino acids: CASSPTAGASYNEQFF.

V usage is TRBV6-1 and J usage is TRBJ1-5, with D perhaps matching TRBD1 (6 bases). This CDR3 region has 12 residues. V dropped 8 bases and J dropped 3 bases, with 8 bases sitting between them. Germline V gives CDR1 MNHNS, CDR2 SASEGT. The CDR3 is CASGGYNQPQHF. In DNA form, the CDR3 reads TGTGCCAGCGGGGGCTACAATCAGCCCCAGCATTTT.

The CDR3 protein is CASRPTGANYGYTF. CDR3 DNA: TGTGCCAGCAGACCGACAGGAGCTAACTATGGCTACACCTTC. J is TRBJ1-2 and V is TRBV2; perhaps TRBD1 as D (6 bases). Germline V lookup: CDR1 SNHLY, CDR2 FYNNEI. This CDR3 region has 14 residues. V lost 6 bases and J 0 bases, leaving 11 bases between the germline ends.

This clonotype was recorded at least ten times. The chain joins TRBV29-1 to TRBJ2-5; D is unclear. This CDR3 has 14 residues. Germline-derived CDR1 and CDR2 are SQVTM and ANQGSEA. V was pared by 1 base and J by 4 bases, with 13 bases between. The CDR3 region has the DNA TGCAGCGTTGAAGTTCCCGGCAGTGGAGAGACCCAGTACTTC. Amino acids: CSVEVPGSGETQYF.

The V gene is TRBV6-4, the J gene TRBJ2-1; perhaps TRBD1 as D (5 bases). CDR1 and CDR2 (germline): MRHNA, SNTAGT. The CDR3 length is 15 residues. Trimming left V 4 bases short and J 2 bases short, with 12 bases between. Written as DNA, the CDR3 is TGTGCCAGCAGTGCAGGCAGGGCGGCCTACAATGAGCAGTTCTTC. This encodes CASSAGRAAYNEQFF.

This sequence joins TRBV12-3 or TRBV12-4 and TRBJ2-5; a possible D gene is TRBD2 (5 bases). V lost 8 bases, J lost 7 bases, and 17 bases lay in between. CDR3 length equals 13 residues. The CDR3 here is CASRRPGFGTQYF. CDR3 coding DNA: TGTGCCAGCCGACGACCGGGGTTTGGGACCCAGTACTTC.

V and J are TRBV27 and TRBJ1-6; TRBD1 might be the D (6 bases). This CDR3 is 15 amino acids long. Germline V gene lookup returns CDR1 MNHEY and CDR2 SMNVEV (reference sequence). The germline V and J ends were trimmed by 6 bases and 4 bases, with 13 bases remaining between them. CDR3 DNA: TGTGCCAGCAGCCAGGGGACCCGGTATAATTCACCCCTCCACTTT. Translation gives CASSQGTRYNSPLHF.

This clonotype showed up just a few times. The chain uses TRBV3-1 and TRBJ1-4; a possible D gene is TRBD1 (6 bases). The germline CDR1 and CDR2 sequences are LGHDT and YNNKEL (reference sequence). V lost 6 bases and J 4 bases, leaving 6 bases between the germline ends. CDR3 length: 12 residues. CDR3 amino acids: CASRDSNEKLFF. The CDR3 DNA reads TGTGCCAGCAGGGACAGTAATGAAAAACTGTTTTTT.

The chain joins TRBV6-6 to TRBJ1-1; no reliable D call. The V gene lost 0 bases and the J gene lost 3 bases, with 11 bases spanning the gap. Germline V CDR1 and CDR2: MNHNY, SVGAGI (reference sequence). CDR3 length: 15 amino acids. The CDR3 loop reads CASSYSGGKDTEAFF. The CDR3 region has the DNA TGTGCCAGCAGTTACTCGGGAGGTAAGGACACTGAAGCTTTCTTT.

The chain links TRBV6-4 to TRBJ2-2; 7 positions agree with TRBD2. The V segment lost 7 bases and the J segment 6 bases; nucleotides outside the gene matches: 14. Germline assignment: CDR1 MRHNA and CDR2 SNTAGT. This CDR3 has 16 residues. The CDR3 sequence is CASIRLGLVEPGELFF. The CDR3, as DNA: TGTGCCAGCATCCGACTTGGACTAGTAGAACCCGGGGAGCTGTTTTTT.